The clone carrying this TCR beta chain was observed a handful of times. Its cognate antigen is unknown. The record originates from a study of beta chain features in type 1 diabetes. Study-wide points: TCRB CDR3 length was moderately but significantly reduced in all four CD4+ subsets of Type 1 diabetes patients.

The entirety of the isolated RNA underwent reverse transcription, so expressed TCRB transcripts were sequenced. TCRdb's copy holds only in-frame clones and misses some; the assay was immunoSEQ multiplex PCR. The table includes some 150,000 clones, roughly 9% detected once. V lost 2 bases to trimming and J lost 5 bases, with 18 bases between them. This CDR3 is built from 16 residues. The V gene's germline CDR1 is SEHNR and CDR2 FQNEAQ (reference sequence). The TCR comes from a woman in her twenties or thirties with type 1 diabetes. The chain employs TRBV7-9 and TRBJ1-2; no clear D gene. What was sequenced was central memory CD4+ T cells from blood. CDR3: CASSLMATGGKYGYTF. In DNA, the CDR3 is TGTGCCAGCAGCTTAATGGCGACCGGAGGGAAATATGGCTACACCTTC.